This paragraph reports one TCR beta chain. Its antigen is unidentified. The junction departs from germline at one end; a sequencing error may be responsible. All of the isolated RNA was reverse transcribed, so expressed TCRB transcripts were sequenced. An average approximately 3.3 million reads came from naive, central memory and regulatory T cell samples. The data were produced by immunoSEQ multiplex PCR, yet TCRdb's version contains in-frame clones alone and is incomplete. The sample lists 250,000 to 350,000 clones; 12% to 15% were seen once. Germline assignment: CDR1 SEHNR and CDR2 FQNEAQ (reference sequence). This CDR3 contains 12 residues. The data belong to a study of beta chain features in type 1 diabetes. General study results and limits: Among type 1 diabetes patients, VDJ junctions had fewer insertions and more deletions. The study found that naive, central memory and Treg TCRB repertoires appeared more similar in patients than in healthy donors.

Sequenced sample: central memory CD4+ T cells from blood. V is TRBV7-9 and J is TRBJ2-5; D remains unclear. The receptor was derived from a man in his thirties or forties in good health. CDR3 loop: CASSHGKEAQYF. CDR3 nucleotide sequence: TGTGCCAGTAGCCACGGAAAAGAGGCCCAGTACTTC.